This T cell receptor beta chain was captured by sequencing in a study of T-cell memory formation after mild COVID-19. Using its own MiXCR run on the 5' RACE reads, TCRdb lists one record per CDR3 protein. The table records about 350,000 distinct CDR3 sequences, approximately 13% of them present only once. Germline V lookup: CDR1 SGHTA, CDR2 FQGNSA. The CDR3 runs to 13 residues. Trimming left V 2 bases short and J 12 bases short, with 17 bases between. General study findings and limits: Later expanders leaned toward CD4+, whereas clones contracting from day 15 to 85 were balanced CD4/CD8. The main location of contracting CD4+ clones was CM and EM, and that of contracting CD8+ clones was EMRA.

Ten or more counts support this clonotype. What it binds is unknown. The sequencing sample was made of PBMCs or a T cell subset sorted from them (not recorded which). The rearrangement uses TRBV7-2 and TRBJ2-7; D is possibly TRBD1 (6 bases). This clonotype was obtained from a man between 18 and 35 years old who had mild COVID-19 (a few samples of this study predate the infection). Cell type and time point are not known. The CDR3 region has the DNA TGTGCCAGCAGCTTAAGACGGGACACCTCATTGTACGTC. Encoded protein: CASSLRRDTSLYV.